Each of the 4 T cell receptor beta chains below was sequenced from the same sample in a study of cytomegalovirus exposure and HLA in healthy donors. The primer mix had 60 Vbeta and 13 Jbeta primers. Method: immunoSEQ multiplex PCR; TCRdb's copy keeps in-frame clones and lacks some. Its table records some 30,000 clones. Sequenced: PBMCs. Receptors originate from a woman aged 40 to 50 in good health and CMV-seropositive.

The chain carries TRBV27 and TRBJ2-3; TRBD2 might be the D (6 bases). This CDR3 is built from 16 residues. Per the germline V gene, CDR1 is MNHEY and CDR2 is SMNVEV (reference sequence). The ends were cut back, 7 bases at V and 0 bases at J, with 17 bases in the middle. Here the CDR3 reads CASTSSGLTSTDTQYF. Here the CDR3 DNA reads TGTGCCAGCACCTCATCGGGACTGACTAGCACAGATACGCAGTATTTT.

This chain connects TRBV12-5 to TRBJ1-5, with TRBD1 matching over 8 bases. The CDR3 has 14 amino acids. The V segment lost 7 bases and the J segment 4 bases; nucleotides outside the gene matches: 6. Per the germline V gene, CDR1 is LGHNT and CDR2 is FRNRAP. The CDR3 reads CASASGQENQPQHF. The CDR3 DNA reads as TGTGCTAGTGCCTCGGGACAGGAGAATCAGCCCCAGCATTTT.

The V call is TRBV9, the J call TRBJ2-2; TRBD1 aligns across 8 bases. Germline loops: CDR1 SGDLS, CDR2 YYNGEE. Losses at the gene ends were 3 bases for V and 7 bases for J; bases not matched to a gene: 5. The CDR3 extends over 14 amino acids. The CDR3, as DNA: TGTGCCAGCAGCGGAACAGGGGGTGGCGGGGAGCTGTTTTTT. Translated, it gives CASSGTGGGGELFF.

The rearrangement uses TRBV28 and TRBJ2-1; 11 bases map to TRBD2. V dropped 6 bases and J dropped 7; count of bases not matched to a gene: 11. The CDR3 covers 16 residues. Germline V gene lookup returns CDR1 MDHEN and CDR2 SYDVKM. The CDR3 bases are TGTGCCAGCAGCCCCCCTTTAGCGGGAGGGGGGAATGAGCAGTTCTTC. It encodes CASSPPLAGGGNEQFF.